This T cell receptor (beta chain) was identified in a study of control samples from healthy donors and cancer patients. Sequencing was performed with immunoSEQ multiplex PCR; in TCRdb, only in-frame clones are kept and a portion is missing. The sample holds over 150,000 clones, 96% seen once. CDR1 LGHDT and CDR2 YNNKEL come from the germline V gene (reference sequence). V was clipped by 5 bases and J by 0 bases; unmatched bases: 6. The CDR3 covers 17 residues. This sequence joins TRBV3-1 (or the pseudogene TRBV3-2) and TRBJ1-6; 8 nucleotides line up with TRBD1. The source material was blood. This receptor was taken from a woman in her 30s in good health. CDR3 residues: CASSGRTGSSYNSPLHF. CDR3 sequence (DNA): TGTGCCAGCAGCGGTCGGACAGGGAGCTCCTATAATTCACCCCTCCACTTT.